Shown below are 24 T cell receptor beta chains from a single sample sequenced in a study of identifying expanded T cells in peripheral blood (dated by TCRdb to between 2018 and 2021). Library construction relied on the immunoSEQ multiplex PCR assay. In its TCRdb copy, this immuneACCESS table keeps in-frame sequences only and misses some clones. Where compared with another copy, unresolved V genes explain less than half of these, and the others have no known cause. The sample has around 100,000 clones on record, around 89% of them singletons. Together, the top ten hold about a sixth of the sample. The source material was blood. These receptors all come from a person aged 18 to 70 in good health.

The chain couples TRBV27 to TRBJ1-5; D call uncertain. V lost 2 bases to trimming and J lost 4 bases, with 9 bases between them. Per germline, CDR1 MNHEY and CDR2 SMNVEV (reference sequence). The CDR3 length is 14 residues. The CDR3, as DNA: TGTGCCAGCAGTTTAGTCGGGGATAATCAGCCCCAGCATTTT. The encoded protein is CASSLVGDNQPQHF.

J is TRBJ1-2 and V is TRBV5-4, with D perhaps TRBD1 (6 bases). V was cut by 0 bases and J by 2 bases, with 23 bases left in between. CDR3 length equals 19 residues. The germline V gene encodes CDR1 SGHNT and CDR2 YYREEE (reference sequence). The CDR3 DNA reads TGTGCCAGCAGCTTGGAGGGAACCAGGCGGGGGGGCCGCAACTATGGCTACACCTTC. Encoded protein: CASSLEGTRRGGRNYGYTF.

The chain uses TRBV7-9 and TRBJ1-2, with a possible D match to TRBD1 (5 bases). This CDR3 has 14 amino acids. Trimming removed 5 bases from V and 7 bases from J, with 17 bases in between. Germline loops: CDR1 SEHNR, CDR2 FQNEAQ (reference sequence). The CDR3 loop reads CASSPRGSGFGYTF. CDR3 sequence (DNA): TGTGCCAGCAGCCCCCGGGGCTCGGGGTTTGGCTACACCTTC. Complete variable domain (other parts from reference TRBV7-9 and TRBJ1-2): DTGVSQNPRHKITKRGQNVTFRCDPISEHNRLYWYRQTLGQGPEFLTYFQNEAQLEKSRLLSDRFSAERPKGSFSTLEIQRTEQGDSAMYLCASSPRGSGFGYTFGSGTRLTVV.

This clone was seen a single time. The chain has TRBV6-6 and TRBJ2-5; D is undetermined. This CDR3 contains 13 residues. Deletions cut 2 bases from V and 4 bases from J, with 8 bases between. CDR1 is MNHNY, CDR2 SVGAGI, per germline (reference sequence). The chain's CDR3 is CASSYGYGETQYF. The DNA of the CDR3 is TGTGCCAGCAGTTACGGGTATGGAGAGACCCAGTACTTC.

The genes are TRBV7-2 and TRBJ2-3; 8 bases line up with TRBD2. Germline V gives CDR1 SGHTA, CDR2 FQGNSA. J was trimmed by 2 bases and V by 1 base; bases with no gene match: 8. CDR3 length: 17 residues. The CDR3 is CASSLVYAGGSTDTQYF. The CDR3 DNA follows: TGTGCCAGCAGCTTAGTATACGCGGGGGGTTCCACAGATACGCAGTATTTT. The full variable domain, in which reference TRBV7-2 and TRBJ2-3 provide the parts outside the CDR3, is GAGVSQSPSNKVTEKGKDVELRCDPISGHTALYWYRQSLGQGLEFLIYFQGNSAPDKSGLPSDRFSAERTGGSVSTLTIQRTQQEDSAVYLCASSLVYAGGSTDTQYFGPGTRLTVL.

The chain joins TRBV7-2 to TRBJ2-3; D is unresolved. Deletions cut 3 bases from V and 2 bases from J, with 12 bases between. The CDR3 totals 15 residues. Germline loops: CDR1 SGHTA, CDR2 FQGNSA. CDR3 nucleotides: TGTGCCAGCAGCTTCGTTGGCCACCACACAGATACGCAGTATTTT. Its protein product is CASSFVGHHTDTQYF.

The J gene is TRBJ1-3, the V gene TRBV18; no firm D call. CDR1 is KGHSH, CDR2 LQKENI, per germline. This CDR3 is 15 amino acids long. Between the trimmed V and J ends, which lost 1 base and 0 bases, there was a span of 7 bases. CDR3 sequence: CASSPRLTSGNTIYF. In DNA, the CDR3 is TGTGCCAGCTCACCACGACTAACCTCTGGAAACACCATATATTTT.

The chain uses TRBV29-1 and TRBJ2-1, with D perhaps TRBD2 (8 bases). Trimming pared 3 bases from V and 2 bases from J, leaving 14 bases between. Germline CDR1 is SQVTM and CDR2 is ANQGSEA. The CDR3 has 15 residues. The DNA of the CDR3 is TGCAGCGTTGACCGGGAGGGGGCCACCTACAATGAGCAGTTCTTC. Protein product: CSVDREGATYNEQFF.

The rearrangement uses TRBV20-1 and TRBJ1-1; no firm D call. Germline V gene lookup returns CDR1 DFQATT and CDR2 SNEGSKA (reference sequence). This CDR3 spans 10 amino acids. The V gene lost 5 bases and the J gene lost 2 bases, with 3 bases spanning the gap. The CDR3 nucleotides are TGCAGTGCTTATAACACTGAAGCTTTCTTT. The encoded protein is CSAYNTEAFF.

This chain links TRBV5-1 with TRBJ2-7; 7 bases match TRBD2. This CDR3 is built from 16 residues. Trimming cost V 0 bases and J 2 bases; bases outside gene matches: 8. Germline V lookup: CDR1 SGHRS, CDR2 YFSETQ. The DNA of the CDR3 is TGCGCCAGCAGCTTGGTTTCGGCTAGCGGAGCCTACGAGCAGTACTTC. As protein: CASSLVSASGAYEQYF.

The chain is built from TRBV10-3 and TRBJ1-6, with D perhaps TRBD1 (5 bases). Germline lookup yields CDR1 ENHRY and CDR2 SYGVKD. This CDR3 region has 16 residues. With 3 bases removed from V and 3 bases from J, the gap between germline ends came to 12 bases. The CDR3 bases are TGTGCCATCAGTGATAGGGCAGGGTTCTATAATTCACCCCTCCACTTT. It specifies CAISDRAGFYNSPLHF.

The chain recombines TRBV4-2 with TRBJ2-3, with TRBD2 matching over 11 bases. The V gene end was trimmed by 1 base and the J gene end by 10 bases; junction bases not matched to a gene: 10. The CDR3 spans 16 residues. The germline gives CDR1 LGHNA, CDR2 YNFKEQ. Here the CDR3 reads CASSQAVAGGLYPQYF. The CDR3 DNA sequence: TGTGCCAGCAGCCAAGCTGTAGCGGGGGGGCTCTATCCGCAGTATTTT.

The V and J genes are TRBV5-1 and TRBJ1-2; perhaps TRBD1 as D (5 bases). CDR1 and CDR2 from the germline V gene are SGHRS and YFSETQ. The length of the CDR3 is 16 residues. V was cut by 1 base and J by 8 bases, with 21 bases left in between. CDR3 nucleotide sequence: TGCGCCAGCAGCTTGTCGGGCCAGCCCGCCAGGGAGGGCTACACCTTC. It encodes CASSLSGQPAREGYTF.

In the case of this clone: This sample includes further DNA sequences coding for the same CDR3. J is TRBJ2-3 and V is TRBV7-9, with D unclear. V shed 7 bases and J shed 2 bases, with 4 bases lying between them. The CDR3 is 11 amino acids. Germline V CDR1 and CDR2: SEHNR, FQNEAQ (reference sequence). The CDR3 region is CASTSTDTQYF. The CDR3 bases are TGTGCCAGCACCTCCACAGATACGCAGTATTTT.

V is TRBV5-6 and J is TRBJ2-7, with no clear D. CDR1 and CDR2 (germline): SGHDT, YYEEEE. The germline V and J ends were trimmed by 4 bases and 1 base, with 9 bases remaining between them. This CDR3 has 13 residues. The CDR3 nucleotides read TGTGCCAGCAGCCCGGGCGTATCCTACGAGCAGTACTTC. Residues: CASSPGVSYEQYF.

This chain links TRBV28 with TRBJ1-1; 8 bases fit TRBD1. The CDR3 is made up of 14 amino acids. Germline CDR1 reads MDHEN; CDR2 reads SYDVKM. V gave up 10 bases and J gave up 10 bases; unmatched junction bases: 17. CDR3 coding DNA: TGTGCCACCAGCCCCCCCGACAGGGGTAGGGGAGCTTTCTTT. This encodes CATSPPDRGRGAFF.

The rearrangement links TRBV7-7 to TRBJ2-5; D may be TRBD1 (6 bases). The V gene lost 1 base and the J gene lost 5 bases, with 11 bases spanning the gap. The germline gives CDR1 SSHAT, CDR2 FNYEAQ (reference sequence). The CDR3 consists of 14 residues. CDR3 in amino acids: CASSLVQGWETQYF. DNA for the CDR3: TGTGCCAGCAGCTTAGTTCAGGGGTGGGAGACCCAGTACTTC.

This sequence joins TRBV27 and TRBJ2-7; D remains ambiguous. CDR3 size: 12 residues. CDR1 is MNHEY and CDR2 is SMNVEV in the germline V gene (reference sequence). V was trimmed by 7 bases and J by 6 bases, leaving 13 bases between them. CDR3 region: CASKSLALEQYF. CDR3 bases: TGTGCCAGCAAGTCCCTTGCCCTCGAGCAGTACTTC.

The chain combines TRBV10-2 with TRBJ2-1; D is possibly TRBD2 (7 bases). This CDR3 has 14 amino acids. The V gene's germline CDR1 is WSHSY and CDR2 SAAADI. V was trimmed by 7 bases and J by 0 bases, leaving 10 bases between them. This CDR3 is CASTAGASYNEQFF. The CDR3, as DNA: TGCGCCAGCACGGCGGGGGCCTCCTACAATGAGCAGTTCTTC.

This rearrangement joins TRBV2 to TRBJ1-1; D unclear. The CDR3 totals 12 residues. The V gene's germline CDR1 is SNHLY and CDR2 FYNNEI. The V gene lost 4 bases and the J gene lost 1 base, with 4 bases spanning the gap. The CDR3 region has the DNA TGTGCCAGCAGTGGGGGGAACACTGAAGCTTTCTTT. This sequence encodes CASSGGNTEAFF.

The V and J genes are TRBV4-3 and TRBJ2-1; 7 bases agree with TRBD1. The CDR3 contains 15 residues. Germline CDR1 is LGHNA and CDR2 is YSLEER. V shed 1 base and J 3 bases; nucleotides not matched to a gene: 3. This CDR3 reads CASSQGDRGYNEQFF. CDR3 DNA: TGCGCCAGCAGCCAAGGGGACAGAGGCTACAATGAGCAGTTCTTC.

The chain carries TRBV7-9 and TRBJ1-5; perhaps TRBD1 as D (6 bases). The CDR3 has 14 amino acids. Germline V lookup: CDR1 SEHNR, CDR2 FQNEAQ (reference sequence). Trimming cost V 5 bases and J 6 bases, with 14 bases left between them. The CDR3 nucleotides are TGTGCCAGCAGCGTAGGGGGGGCAGGTCAGCCCCAGCATTTT. Translation gives CASSVGGAGQPQHF.

The V gene is TRBV15, the J gene TRBJ2-5; D gene unclear. V lost 1 base, J lost 4 bases, and 4 bases lay in between. Per germline, CDR1 LNHNV and CDR2 YYDKDF (reference sequence). The CDR3 runs 12 residues. The CDR3 loop is CATSRGPETQYF. The CDR3 bases are TGTGCCACCAGCAGAGGCCCAGAGACCCAGTACTTC.

The genes are TRBV14 and TRBJ2-3; no reliable D call. Germline V gene sequence: CDR1 SGHDN, CDR2 FVKESK. V was shortened by 0 bases and J by 2 bases, with 12 bases between the two germline ends. The CDR3 has 16 amino acids. The CDR3 here is CASSQDVGSYTDTQYF. The CDR3 nucleotides read TGTGCCAGCAGCCAAGATGTGGGAAGTTACACAGATACGCAGTATTTT.